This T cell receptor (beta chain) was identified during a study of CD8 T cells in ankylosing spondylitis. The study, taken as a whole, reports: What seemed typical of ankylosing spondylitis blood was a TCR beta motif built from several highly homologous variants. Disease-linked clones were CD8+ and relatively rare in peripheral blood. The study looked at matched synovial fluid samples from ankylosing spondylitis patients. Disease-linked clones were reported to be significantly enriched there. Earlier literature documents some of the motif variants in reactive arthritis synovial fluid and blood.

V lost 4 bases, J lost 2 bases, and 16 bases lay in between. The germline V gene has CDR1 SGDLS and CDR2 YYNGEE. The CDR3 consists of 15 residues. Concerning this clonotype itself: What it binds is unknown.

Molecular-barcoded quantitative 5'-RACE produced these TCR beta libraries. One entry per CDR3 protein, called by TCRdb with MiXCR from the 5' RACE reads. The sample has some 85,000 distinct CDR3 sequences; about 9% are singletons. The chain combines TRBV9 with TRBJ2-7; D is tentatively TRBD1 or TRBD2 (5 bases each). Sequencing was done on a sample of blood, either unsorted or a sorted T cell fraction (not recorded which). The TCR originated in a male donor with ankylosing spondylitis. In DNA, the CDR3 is TGTGCCAGCAGCCCTGGGGGTTTACCAACCTACGAGCAGTACTTC. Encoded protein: CASSPGGLPTYEQYF.